The source of this TCR beta chain is a study of tumor-infiltrating lymphocytes in primary liver carcinoma. Study findings and constraints: Only about 8-24% of top clones showed up in all five tumor regions. Tumor-adjacent and tumor-blood pairs showed less overlap than tumor region pairs.

Total RNA (approximately 450 ng) served as template for TCR beta cDNA synthesis primed by a constant-region primer. Libraries for TCR beta were built through three nested multiplex PCR rounds, which together made up a slightly modified ARM-PCR procedure. Both of the initial two PCR rounds ran for approximately 10 cycles and employed TRBV1-TRBV30 forward primers alongside a C-beta reverse primer. One entry per CDR3 protein, called by TCRdb with MiXCR from the multiplex PCR reads. The table records some 110,000 distinct CDR3 sequences, 64% of them present only once. Between 20 and 30 mg of unsorted bulk tissue served as the source from which RNA and DNA were co-extracted. Treatment of the patients' primary liver carcinoma consisted of surgical resection. HBV chronically infected the treatment-naive patients. Germline lookup yields CDR1 LGHNT and CDR2 FRNRAP. This CDR3 is built from 14 residues. V was clipped by 3 bases and J by 5 bases, with 11 bases between them.

The sample holds many counts of this clonotype. The antigen is undetermined. The receptor was derived from a woman in her fifties or sixties with primary liver carcinoma and hepatitis B virus infection. The specimen sequenced was liver tumor tissue from sampling region 3. Subset of the sample: tumor region T3, left-lateral pole. The chain joins TRBV12-5 to TRBJ2-1, with D maybe TRBD1 (5 bases). DNA of the CDR3: TGTGCTAGTGGTTTTGTTGGCAGGGACAATGAGCAGTTCTTC. It translates to CASGFVGRDNEQFF.